This T cell receptor (beta chain) emerged from a study of T cell changes during pregnancy in multiple sclerosis. Some clones are missing from TCRdb's copy, which holds only in-frame ones; the method was immunoSEQ multiplex PCR. The repertoire holds around 39,000 clones, with roughly 88% as singletons. This CDR3 comprises 16 residues. This clone occurred once. This chain joins TRBV21-1 and TRBJ2-7; the D call of TRBD2 is as the table states it, not checked on the DNA. TRBV21-1 is tagged as a pseudogene. The source was CD4+ T cells from peripheral blood mononuclear cells, collected before pregnancy. The sequence derives from a female donor with multiple sclerosis, enrolled in a pregnancy study. The CDR3 reads CASGFTSGSLHYEQYF. CDR3 sequence (DNA): TGTGCCAGCGGGTTTACTAGCGGGAGTCTCCACTACGAGCAGTACTTC.